A single sample is the source of the 4 T cell receptor beta chains below, sequenced in a study of T cells in Graves' hyperthyroidism and ophthalmopathy. TCR beta CDR3 region amplification was performed from RNA transcripts. During a first-round RT-PCR of the TCR CDR3, the HTBI primer set was used. TCRdb called the multiplex PCR reads again in MiXCR, with one record for every CDR3 protein. The sample yields 550,000 to 600,000 distinct CDR3 sequences, over 15% seen once. The sample consisted of blood. Receptors were obtained from a woman aged 18-29 years with Graves' hyperthyroidism.

The chain employs TRBV18 and TRBJ2-3; 7 positions match TRBD1. With 5 bases clipped from V and 0 bases from J, the junction kept 8 bases outside the gene matches. Germline V gene sequence: CDR1 KGHSH, CDR2 LQKENI. The CDR3 has 16 amino acids. This CDR3 reads CASSAEGASSTDTQYF. The DNA for the CDR3 is TGTGCCAGCTCAGCTGAGGGGGCTTCTAGCACAGATACGCAGTATTTT.

This chain joins TRBV7-6 and TRBJ1-1; perhaps TRBD1 as D (5 bases). CDR1 is SGHVS and CDR2 is FNYEAQ in the germline V gene. CDR3 length equals 15 residues. V was clipped by 1 base and J by 4 bases, with 13 bases between them. CDR3 sequence (DNA): TGTGCCAGCAGCTTAGAGCCCCATAGGGGCACTGAAGCTTTCTTT. Encoded protein: CASSLEPHRGTEAFF.

This chain connects TRBV14 to TRBJ1-5, with 9 nucleotides matching TRBD1. Germline V CDR1 and CDR2: SGHDN, FVKESK. With V trimmed by 4 bases and J by 0 bases, 25 bases remained unmatched. This CDR3 has 23 amino acids. This CDR3 is CASSPPPVRSRQGDYYSNQPQHF. Here the CDR3 DNA reads TGTGCCAGCAGCCCCCCCCCTGTTCGCAGCCGACAGGGGGATTATTATAGCAATCAGCCCCAGCATTTT.

At least ten counts were recorded for this clonotype. The rearrangement uses TRBV6-1 and TRBJ1-1, with D uncertain. Trimming pared 6 bases from V and 1 base from J, leaving 9 bases between. The length of the CDR3 is 13 residues. Looked up from germline, CDR1 is MNHNS and CDR2 is SASEGT. The CDR3 region has the DNA TGTGCCAGCAGCGTGACATCGAACACTGAAGCTTTCTTT. This gives the protein CASSVTSNTEAFF.